This TCR beta chain appears in the sequencing data of a study of shared clonotypes between healthy human individuals. Selected positively for CCR7 and CD45RO-negative, naive CD8 cells excluded terminally differentiated effector memory CD45RA+ cells. Findings and caveats of the study: Generation probability values for non-shared clonotypes were lower than those for clonotypes shared by all four donors.

Assay used: immunoSEQ multiplex PCR; TCRdb lists only in-frame clones, some missing. The sample holds just over 2,000,000 clones, over 85% seen once. The germline gives CDR1 SGHKS, CDR2 YYEKEE (reference sequence). The CDR3 length is 8 residues. V gave up 6 bases and J gave up 7 bases, with 1 base separating them. A single count supports this clone. Its antigen is unidentified. The chain uses TRBV5-5 and TRBJ2-5; D gene ambiguous. The sequenced sample consisted of naive CD8+ T cells sorted from blood. This TCR derives from a man younger than 35 in good health. The CDR3 here is CASTTQYF. DNA of the CDR3: TGTGCCAGCACGACCCAGTACTTC.